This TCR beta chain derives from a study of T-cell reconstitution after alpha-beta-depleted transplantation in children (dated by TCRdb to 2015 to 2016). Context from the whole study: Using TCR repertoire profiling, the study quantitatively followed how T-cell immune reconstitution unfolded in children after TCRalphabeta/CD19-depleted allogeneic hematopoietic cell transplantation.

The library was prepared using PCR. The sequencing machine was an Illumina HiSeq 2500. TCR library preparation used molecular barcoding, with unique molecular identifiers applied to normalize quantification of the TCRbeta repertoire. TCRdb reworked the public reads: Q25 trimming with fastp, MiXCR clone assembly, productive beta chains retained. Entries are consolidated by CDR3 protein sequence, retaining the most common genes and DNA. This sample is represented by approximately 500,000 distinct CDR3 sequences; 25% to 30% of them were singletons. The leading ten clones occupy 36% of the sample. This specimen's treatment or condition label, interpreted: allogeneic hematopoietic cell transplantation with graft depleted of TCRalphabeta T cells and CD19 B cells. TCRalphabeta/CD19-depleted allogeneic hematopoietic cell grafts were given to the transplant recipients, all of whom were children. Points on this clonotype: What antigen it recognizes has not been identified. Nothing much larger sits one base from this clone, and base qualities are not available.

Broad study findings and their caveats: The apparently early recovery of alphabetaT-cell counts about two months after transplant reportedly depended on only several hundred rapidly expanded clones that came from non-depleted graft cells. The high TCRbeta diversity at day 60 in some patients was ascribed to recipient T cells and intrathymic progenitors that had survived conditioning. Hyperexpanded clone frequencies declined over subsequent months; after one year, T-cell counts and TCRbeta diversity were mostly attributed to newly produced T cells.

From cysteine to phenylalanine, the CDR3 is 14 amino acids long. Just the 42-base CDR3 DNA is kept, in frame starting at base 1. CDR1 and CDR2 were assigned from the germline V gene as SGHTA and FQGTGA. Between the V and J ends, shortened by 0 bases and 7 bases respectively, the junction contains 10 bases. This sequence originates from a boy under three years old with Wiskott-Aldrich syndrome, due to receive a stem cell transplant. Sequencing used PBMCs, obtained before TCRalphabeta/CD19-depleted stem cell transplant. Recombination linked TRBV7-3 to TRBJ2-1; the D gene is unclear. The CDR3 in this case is CASSLTAQKNEQFF. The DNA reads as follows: TGTGCCAGCAGCTTAACGGCCCAGAAAAATGAGCAGTTCTTC.